This T cell receptor beta chain was sequenced in a study of blood T cell repertoires in COVID-19. For the study at large: Sites in the United States, Italy and Spain provided acute and convalescent COVID-19 samples. PBMCs, B-cell-depleted T cells, or T cells were the source of the cDNA or gDNA that made up the material.

Germline values: CDR1 KGHSH, CDR2 LQKENI. Trimming cost V 2 bases and J 4 bases, with 9 bases left between them. The CDR3 length is 14 residues. Methods used by the authors: Quantification of nucleated cells was approximated via reference gene primer amplification. The assay was immunoSEQ multiplex PCR, and TCRdb's table has in-frame clones only and misses some. That table is the source of V, J and clone size, and D and trimming were worked out from the DNA. This sample has around 42,000 clones; about 80% occur once, and the top ten carry 8% to 10%. This sequence was found in a man aged 65-85 years with active or convalescent COVID-19. The sequenced material came from peripheral blood. The J gene is TRBJ1-3, the V gene TRBV18; D gene ambiguous. CDR3 amino acids: CASSPVREGNTIYF. The CDR3 DNA follows: TGTGCCAGCTCACCAGTCCGAGAAGGAAACACCATATATTTT.